What follows are 25 T cell receptor beta chains derived from one specimen sequenced in a study of T cell repertoires in cytomegalovirus infection. TCRdb re-called the reads through MiXCR, storing one row per CDR3 protein. There are about 920,000 distinct CDR3 sequences in the sample; approximately 33% occur only once, and around 15% lies in the top ten. Which antigens these TCRs recognize remains unknown. The sequences come from cultured CD8+ T cells from PBMCs, collected from culture after CMV antigen stimulation. Source of these receptors: a human donor in good health (CMV status not recorded). Some clones in this sample may be carry-over from other donors' samples.

The J gene is TRBJ2-1, the V gene TRBV19; D remains ambiguous. The germline V and J ends were trimmed by 5 bases and 5 bases, with 7 bases remaining between them. Germline V CDR1 and CDR2: LNHDA, SQIVND (reference sequence). The CDR3 runs to 12 residues. CDR3 residues: CASSVLNNEQFF. The CDR3, as DNA: TGTGCCAGTAGTGTTTTGAACAATGAGCAGTTCTTC.

This clonotype has a single count. The V and J genes are TRBV20-1 and TRBJ2-1, with 14 bases lining up with TRBD2. Unmatched junction bases numbered 8, after V lost 1 base and J lost 0 bases. The V gene's germline CDR1 is DFQATT and CDR2 SNEGSKA (reference sequence). CDR3 length: 19 residues. This CDR3 is CSARVAPGLAGDSYNEQFF. Here the CDR3 DNA reads TGCAGTGCTAGAGTTGCCCCGGGACTAGCGGGGGACTCCTACAATGAGCAGTTCTTC.

Only a few counts were recorded for this clonotype. V gene TRBV6-6 combines with J gene TRBJ2-3; D is undetermined. V was cut by 0 bases and J by 2 bases, with 9 bases left in between. This CDR3 has 15 residues. Germline values: CDR1 MNHNY, CDR2 SVGAGI (reference sequence). The CDR3 nucleotides read TGTGCCAGCAGTTACTCAGCTCCCGCCACAGATACGCAGTATTTT. As protein: CASSYSAPATDTQYF.

The chain couples TRBV7-6 to TRBJ1-3; D remains ambiguous. CDR3 size: 14 residues. The V end was cut by 6 bases, the J end by 0 bases, with 9 bases between. Germline CDR1 reads SGHVS; CDR2 reads FNYEAQ. The CDR3, as DNA: TGTGCCAGCAGGAACGGGGTCTCTGGAAACACCATATATTTT. It yields the protein CASRNGVSGNTIYF.

The rearrangement joins TRBV6-2 or TRBV6-3 to TRBJ2-2, with 8 nucleotides matching TRBD2. J lost 2 bases, V lost 4 bases, and 3 bases had no gene match. The CDR3 covers 15 residues. CDR1 is MNHEY, CDR2 SVGEGT, per germline. As DNA, the CDR3 is TGTGCCAGCAGTTTACTAGCGGTAAACACCGGGGAGCTGTTTTTT. The encoded protein is CASSLLAVNTGELFF.

This clonotype was observed a few times. The chain links TRBV7-2 to TRBJ1-2; D gene uncertain. The germline gives CDR1 SGHTA, CDR2 FQGNSA. This CDR3 is built from 15 residues. V lost 8 bases to trimming and J lost 1 base, with 17 bases between them. CDR3 protein: CASGAGGEGNYGYTF. The CDR3 region has the DNA TGTGCCAGCGGCGCAGGAGGCGAGGGTAACTATGGCTACACCTTC.

The chain uses TRBV6-2 or TRBV6-3 and TRBJ2-5; 10 positions agree with TRBD2. CDR3 length: 16 residues. CDR1 and CDR2 from the germline V gene are MNHEY and SVGEGT. V was pared by 2 bases and J by 5 bases, with 8 bases of the junction left unmatched. The CDR3 nucleotides read TGTGCCAGCAGTTACCCGCTAGCGGGGGAGTATGAGACCCAGTACTTC. It specifies CASSYPLAGEYETQYF.

There are a few counts of this clonotype. CDR3 loop: CASSQDSAGTRVGGELFF. The DNA for the CDR3 is TGCGCCAGCAGCCAAGATTCCGCCGGGACCAGGGTCGGAGGGGAGCTGTTTTTT. The J gene is TRBJ2-2, the V gene TRBV4-3; D possibly uses TRBD1 or TRBD2 (5 bases each). Germline V gives CDR1 LGHNA, CDR2 YSLEER. This CDR3 comprises 18 residues. V lost 0 bases and J 8 bases, leaving 22 bases between the germline ends.

This clonotype has just a few counts. The rearrangement links TRBV6-2 or TRBV6-3 to TRBJ1-1; D is perhaps TRBD1 (5 bases). Trimming pared 7 bases from V and 1 base from J, leaving 10 bases between. The CDR3 runs to 13 residues. Germline CDR1 MNHEY, CDR2 SVGEGT. The CDR3 sequence is CASNAQGNTEAFF. CDR3 in DNA: TGTGCCAGCAACGCCCAGGGGAACACTGAAGCTTTCTTT.

This clonotype appeared a few times. V usage is TRBV15 and J usage is TRBJ1-5; D is unresolved. V lost 4 bases to trimming and J lost 0 bases, with 7 bases between them. The CDR3 runs to 14 residues. The V gene's germline CDR1 is LNHNV and CDR2 YYDKDF (reference sequence). CDR3 DNA sequence: TGTGCCACCAGCACAACCTATAGCAATCAGCCCCAGCATTTT. Protein product: CATSTTYSNQPQHF.

This clonotype was found a few times. CDR3 DNA sequence: TGTGCCAGCAGTTACTCCCGACAGACCGTGACACCGAACACTGAAGCTTTCTTT. Its protein product is CASSYSRQTVTPNTEAFF. V is TRBV6-2 or TRBV6-3 and J is TRBJ1-1; TRBD1 is a possible D gene (5 bases). CDR1 is MNHEY, CDR2 SVGEGT, per germline. Trimming removed 0 bases at V and 1 base at J, with 18 bases between. The CDR3 totals 18 residues.

The chain carries TRBV19 and TRBJ2-2; unclear D gene. This CDR3 spans 11 amino acids. Germline V gives CDR1 LNHDA, CDR2 SQIVND (reference sequence). V lost 6 bases and J lost 6, with 5 bases in between. CDR3 sequence (DNA): TGTGCCAGTAGGTGGGCCGGGGAGCTGTTTTTT. It translates to CASRWAGELFF.

This clonotype was picked up many times. The V and J genes are TRBV6-2 or TRBV6-3 and TRBJ1-1; D not certain. Trimming cost V 2 bases and J 5 bases, with 6 bases left between them. This CDR3 region has 12 residues. Germline V gene data show CDR1 as MNHEY and CDR2 as SVGEGT. The CDR3 loop reads CASSYGLTEAFF. DNA for the CDR3: TGTGCCAGCAGTTACGGGCTGACTGAAGCTTTCTTT.

V is TRBV12-3 or TRBV12-4 and J is TRBJ1-2; TRBD1 aligns across 7 bases. The ends lost 5 bases at V and 5 bases at J; junction bases unmatched: 8. CDR3 length: 14 amino acids. The CDR3 reads CASSPEGAGYGYTF. Written as DNA, the CDR3 is TGTGCCAGCAGTCCCGAGGGGGCTGGATATGGCTACACCTTC.

The V call is TRBV5-6, the J call TRBJ1-1, with D possibly matching TRBD1 (5 bases). Trimming took 3 bases from V and 0 from J, leaving 18 bases between them. Per the germline V gene, CDR1 is SGHDT and CDR2 is YYEEEE. CDR3 size: 17 residues. CDR3: CASSSRMGGVMNTEAFF. CDR3 DNA sequence: TGTGCCAGCAGCTCCCGGATGGGGGGGGTAATGAACACTGAAGCTTTCTTT. Combining the CDR3 with reference TRBV5-6 and TRBJ1-1 gives the whole variable domain DAGVTQSPTHLIKTRGQQVTLRCSPKSGHDTVSWYQQALGQGPQFIFQYYEEEERQRGNFPDRFSGHQFPNYSSELNVNALLLGDSALYLCASSSRMGGVMNTEAFFGQGTRLTVV.

The genes are TRBV5-1 and TRBJ2-7; 7 positions match TRBD1. This CDR3 is 14 amino acids long. CDR1 is SGHRS and CDR2 is YFSETQ in the germline V gene. Trimming cost V 3 bases and J 2 bases; bases outside gene matches: 5. The CDR3 sequence is CASSSVDRTYEQYF. The CDR3 nucleotides read TGCGCCAGCAGCTCGGTGGACAGGACCTACGAGCAGTACTTC.

The rearrangement uses TRBV5-6 and TRBJ1-1, with D possibly being TRBD1 (5 bases). The germline CDR1 and CDR2 sequences are SGHDT and YYEEEE. V was shortened by 0 bases and J by 7 bases, with 13 bases between the two germline ends. CDR3 size: 14 residues. DNA for the CDR3: TGTGCCAGCAGCTTGGGGCCGCCGGGGGTTGAAGCTTTCTTT. It is translated as CASSLGPPGVEAFF.

The chain carries TRBV27 and TRBJ2-1; TRBD1 matches at 7 bases. V lost 3 bases, J lost 8 bases, and 7 bases stayed unmatched. The CDR3 extends over 14 amino acids. Germline V gives CDR1 MNHEY, CDR2 SMNVEV (reference sequence). The CDR3 bases are TGTGCCAGCAGTTTGGGACAGAGGGCTTATGAGCAGTTCTTC. Translated, it gives CASSLGQRAYEQFF.

This chain uses TRBV29-1 with TRBJ1-2; maybe TRBD1 (5 bases). There are 13 residues in the CDR3. Trimming cost V 0 bases and J 7 bases, with 12 bases left between them. The germline V gene has CDR1 SQVTM and CDR2 ANQGSEA. This chain's CDR3 is CSVEDRWGPGYTF. Written as DNA, the CDR3 is TGCAGCGTTGAAGATCGGTGGGGACCTGGCTACACCTTC.

This clonotype was counted only a few times. The chain employs TRBV10-2 and TRBJ1-1, with D unresolved. Trimming left V 3 bases short and J 11 bases short, with 7 bases between. The CDR3 runs to 10 residues. The germline gives CDR1 WSHSY, CDR2 SAAADI. This CDR3 reads CASSDGGAFF. The CDR3 DNA reads as TGCGCCAGCAGTGACGGCGGGGCTTTCTTT.

This clonotype was counted only a few times. V gene TRBV7-4 combines with J gene TRBJ2-5; D is undetermined. CDR1 SGHVT and CDR2 SQSDAQ come from the germline V gene. V lost 7 bases to trimming and J lost 5 bases, with 8 bases between them. CDR3 length: 11 amino acids. The CDR3 here is CASTQSETQYF. In DNA form, the CDR3 reads TGTGCCAGCACCCAAAGTGAGACCCAGTACTTC.

The genes are TRBV6-6 and TRBJ2-5, with TRBD2 as a possible D gene (5 bases). The CDR3 runs to 14 residues. CDR1 and CDR2 (germline): MNHNY, SVGAGI (reference sequence). The V end was cut by 0 bases, the J end by 5 bases, with 10 bases between. The CDR3 nucleotides are TGTGCCAGCAGTTACTCTCGCCCGGGGGAGACCCAGTACTTC. Residues: CASSYSRPGETQYF.

J is TRBJ2-2 and V is TRBV19; D is unresolved. The germline V gene has CDR1 LNHDA and CDR2 SQIVND (reference sequence). The CDR3 covers 16 residues. The germline V and J ends were trimmed by 3 bases and 6 bases, with 17 bases remaining between them. The chain's CDR3 is CASSIPTDPASGELFF. The CDR3 nucleotides read TGTGCCAGTAGTATTCCGACCGACCCCGCTTCCGGGGAGCTGTTTTTT.

This clonotype occurred many times. The CDR3 reads CAISDPGQGSYEQYV. DNA of the CDR3: TGTGCCATCAGTGATCCGGGACAGGGCTCCTACGAGCAGTACGTC. This chain joins TRBV10-3 and TRBJ2-7; TRBD1 agrees at 9 bases. The CDR3 is made up of 15 amino acids. Germline V gives CDR1 ENHRY, CDR2 SYGVKD. With V trimmed by 3 bases and J by 0 bases, 3 bases remained unmatched.

This chain links TRBV6-2 or TRBV6-3 with TRBJ1-2, with D maybe TRBD1 (6 bases). Germline V lookup: CDR1 MNHEY, CDR2 SVGEGT. This CDR3 contains 20 residues. Trimming took 2 bases from V and 1 from J, leaving 26 bases between them. Written as DNA, the CDR3 is TGTGCCAGCAGTTACCCTCTCCCCAGACAGGCGACGGACGGTAACTATGGCTACACCTTC. Translated, it gives CASSYPLPRQATDGNYGYTF.